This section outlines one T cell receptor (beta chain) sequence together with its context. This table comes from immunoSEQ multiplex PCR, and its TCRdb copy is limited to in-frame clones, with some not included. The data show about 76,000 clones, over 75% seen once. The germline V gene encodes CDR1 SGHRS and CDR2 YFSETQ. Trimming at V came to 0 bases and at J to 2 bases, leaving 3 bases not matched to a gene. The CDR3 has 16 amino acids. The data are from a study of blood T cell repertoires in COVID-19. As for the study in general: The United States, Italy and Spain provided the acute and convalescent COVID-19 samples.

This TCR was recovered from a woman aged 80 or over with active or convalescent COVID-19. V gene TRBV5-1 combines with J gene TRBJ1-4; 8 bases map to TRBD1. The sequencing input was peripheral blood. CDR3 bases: TGCGCCAGCAGCTTGGTAGCAGGGGGCACTAATGAAAAACTGTTTTTT. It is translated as CASSLVAGGTNEKLFF.